These 9 T cell receptor beta chains share one sample of origin, sequenced in a study of T-cell memory formation after mild COVID-19. TCRdb re-analysed the 5' RACE reads in MiXCR, keeping a single row per CDR3 protein. The sample carries around 340,000 distinct CDR3 sequences, over 13% recorded once. Source material: PBMCs or a T cell subset sorted from them (not recorded which). Receptor source: a man between 18 and 35 years old who had mild COVID-19 (a few samples of this study predate the infection). Cell type and time point are not known.

There are a few counts of this clonotype. V is TRBV12-3 or TRBV12-4 and J is TRBJ1-2; D is uncertain. V was shortened by 3 bases and J by 4 bases, with 6 bases between the two germline ends. The CDR3 covers 12 residues. CDR3 nucleotide sequence: TGTGCCAGCAGTTTTACGCTCTATGGCTACACCTTC. Translation: CASSFTLYGYTF.

The V and J genes are TRBV6-2 or TRBV6-3 and TRBJ2-1; unclear D gene. CDR1 is MNHEY and CDR2 is SVGEGT in the germline V gene. There are 18 residues in the CDR3. V dropped 2 bases and J dropped 0 bases, with 17 bases sitting between them. The CDR3 here is CASSYPDAVLSSYNEQFF. In nucleotides, the CDR3 is TGTGCCAGCAGTTACCCCGACGCAGTTTTGAGCTCCTACAATGAGCAGTTCTTC.

This chain connects TRBV7-9 to TRBJ1-6, with D perhaps TRBD1 (5 bases). This CDR3 spans 16 amino acids. V lost 1 base to trimming and J lost 10 bases, with 17 bases between them. Germline loops: CDR1 SEHNR, CDR2 FQNEAQ (reference sequence). As DNA, the CDR3 is TGTGCCAGCAGCTTAGGTTCCGCAGGGAGGGGATCACCCCTCCACTTT. Translated, it gives CASSLGSAGRGSPLHF.

This clonotype was seen ten or more times. The rearrangement joins TRBV9 to TRBJ2-5, with D perhaps given as TRBD1 or TRBD2 (7 bases each). This CDR3 has 14 residues. Per the germline V gene, CDR1 is SGDLS and CDR2 is YYNGEE. V gave up 3 bases and J gave up 4 bases, with 13 bases separating them. CDR3 loop: CASSAGGRGETQYF. CDR3 coding DNA: TGTGCCAGCAGCGCAGGGGGGAGGGGAGAGACCCAGTACTTC.

The J gene is TRBJ1-6, the V gene TRBV6-2 or TRBV6-3; D not resolved. Trimming removed 2 bases from V and 7 bases from J, with 12 bases in between. Per germline, CDR1 MNHEY and CDR2 SVGEGT. The CDR3 has 15 residues. The CDR3 nucleotides are TGTGCCAGCAGTTACCATCCGGGATGGAATTCACCCCTCCACTTT. It translates to CASSYHPGWNSPLHF.

The chain links TRBV4-2 to TRBJ2-7; TRBD1 agrees at 9 bases. Per the germline V gene, CDR1 is LGHNA and CDR2 is YNFKEQ. V shed 3 bases, J shed 4 bases, and the junction held 1 base outside the gene matches. This CDR3 comprises 13 residues. In DNA, the CDR3 is TGTGCCAGCAGCCAGGACAGGGGTTACGAGCAGTACGTC. Residues: CASSQDRGYEQYV.

This chain joins TRBV4-1 and TRBJ1-6; D call uncertain. Germline V gene lookup returns CDR1 MGHRA and CDR2 YSYEKL. V lost 0 bases and J lost 0, with 6 bases in between. The CDR3 runs 16 residues. CDR3 nucleotides: TGCGCCAGCAGCCAAGACACCAGCTCCTATAATTCACCCCTCCACTTT. Its protein is CASSQDTSSYNSPLHF.

This clonotype was counted at least ten times. The J gene is TRBJ2-7, the V gene TRBV12-3 or TRBV12-4; D assignment may be TRBD1 or TRBD2 (6 bases each). Trimming shortened V by 3 bases and J by 5 bases, and 11 bases separated the two germline ends. The CDR3 has 13 residues. The CDR3 loop is CASSFSGGHEQYF. For the CDR3, the DNA is TGTGCCAGCAGTTTCTCCGGGGGCCACGAGCAGTACTTC.

The chain uses TRBV5-8 and TRBJ1-4; D remains unclear. Between the trimmed V and J ends, which lost 3 bases and 0 bases, there was a span of 12 bases. Germline CDR1 reads SGHTS; CDR2 reads YDEGEE. This CDR3 spans 16 amino acids. CDR3 DNA: TGTGCCAGCAGCTCCGCTTCCCCGTCAACTAATGAAAAACTGTTTTTT. Its protein is CASSSASPSTNEKLFF.